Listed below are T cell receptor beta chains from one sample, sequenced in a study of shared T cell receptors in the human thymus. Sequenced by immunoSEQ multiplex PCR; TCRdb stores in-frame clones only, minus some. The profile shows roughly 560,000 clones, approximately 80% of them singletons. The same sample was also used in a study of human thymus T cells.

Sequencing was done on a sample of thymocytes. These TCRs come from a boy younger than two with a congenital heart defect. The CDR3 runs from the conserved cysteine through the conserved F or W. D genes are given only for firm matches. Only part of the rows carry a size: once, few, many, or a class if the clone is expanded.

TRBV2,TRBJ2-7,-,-,CASTDSYEQYF,TGTGCCAGCACCGATAGCTACGAGCAGTACTTC
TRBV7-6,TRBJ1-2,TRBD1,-,CASSLGTGGMDGYTF,TGTGCCAGCAGCTTAGGGACAGGGGGCATGGATGGCTACACCTTC
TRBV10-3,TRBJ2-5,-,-,CAISEHQSGETQYF,TGTGCCATCAGTGAACATCAATCTGGTGAGACCCAGTACTTC
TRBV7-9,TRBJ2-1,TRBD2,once,CASSTRTSGRAKHNEQFF,TGTGCCAGCAGCACCCGGACTAGCGGGAGGGCGAAACACAATGAGCAGTTCTTC
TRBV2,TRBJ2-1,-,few,CASSVTGHNEQFF,TGTGCCAGCAGCGTAACAGGGCACAATGAGCAGTTCTTC
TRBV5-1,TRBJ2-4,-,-,CASSLASRPKNIQYF,TGCGCCAGCAGCTTGGCCAGCAGGCCCAAAAACATTCAGTACTTC
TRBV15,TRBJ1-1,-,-,CATSRGPSNTEAFF,TGTGCCACCAGCAGAGGGCCCTCCAACACTGAAGCTTTCTTT
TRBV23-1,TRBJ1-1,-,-,CEAGADTEAFF,TGCGAGGCGGGCGCGGACACTGAAGCTTTCTTT
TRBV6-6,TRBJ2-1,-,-,CASSYSGSGRNEQFF,TGTGCCAGCAGTTACTCAGGTAGCGGACGAAATGAGCAGTTCTTC
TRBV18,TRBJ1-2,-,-,CASSQSGYGYTF,TGTGCCAGCTCACAGTCGGGCTATGGCTACACCTTC
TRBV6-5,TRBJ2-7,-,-,CASSYGAASSYEQYF,TGTGCCAGCAGTTACGGGGCGGCAAGCTCCTACGAGCAGTACTTC
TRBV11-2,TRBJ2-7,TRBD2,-,CASSLVAGDDEQYF,TGTGCCAGCAGCTTAGTAGCGGGAGACGACGAGCAGTACTTC
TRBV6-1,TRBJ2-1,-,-,CASNKASSYNEQFF,TGTGCCAGCAATAAGGCTAGCTCCTACAATGAGCAGTTCTTC
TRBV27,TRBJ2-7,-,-,CASSMGPPLYEQYF,TGTGCCAGCAGTATGGGGCCGCCCCTCTACGAGCAGTACTTC
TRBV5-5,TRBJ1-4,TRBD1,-,CASSLPTRQGAREKLFF,TGTGCCAGCAGCTTGCCGACACGACAGGGGGCGCGGGAAAAACTGTTTTTT
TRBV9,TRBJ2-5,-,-,CASSRTRTEETQYF,TGTGCCAGCAGCCGCACTAGGACGGAAGAGACCCAGTACTTC
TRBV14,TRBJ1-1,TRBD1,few,CASSQDDREDTEAFF,TGTGCCAGCAGCCAAGATGACAGGGAAGACACTGAAGCTTTCTTT
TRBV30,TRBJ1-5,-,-,CAWSRKESNQPQHF,TGTGCCTGGAGCCGAAAAGAGAGCAATCAGCCCCAGCATTTT
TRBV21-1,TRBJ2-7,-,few,CASSKGGREGGYEQYF,TGTGCCAGCAGCAAAGGGGGTCGGGAGGGCGGTTACGAGCAGTACTTC
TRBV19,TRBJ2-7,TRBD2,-,CASSIAPLAGTPYEQYF,TGTGCCAGTAGTATAGCCCCCCTAGCGGGGACCCCCTACGAGCAGTACTTC
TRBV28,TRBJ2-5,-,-,CASTREAVQETQYF,TGTGCCAGCACCCGCGAGGCAGTTCAAGAGACCCAGTACTTC
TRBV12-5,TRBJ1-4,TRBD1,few,CASGLGTGTTNEKLFF,TGTGCTAGTGGTCTCGGGACAGGAACAACTAATGAAAAACTGTTTTTT
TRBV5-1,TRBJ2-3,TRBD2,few,CASSLWGTTTDTQYF,TGCGCCAGCAGCTTGTGGGGGACTACAACAGATACGCAGTATTTT